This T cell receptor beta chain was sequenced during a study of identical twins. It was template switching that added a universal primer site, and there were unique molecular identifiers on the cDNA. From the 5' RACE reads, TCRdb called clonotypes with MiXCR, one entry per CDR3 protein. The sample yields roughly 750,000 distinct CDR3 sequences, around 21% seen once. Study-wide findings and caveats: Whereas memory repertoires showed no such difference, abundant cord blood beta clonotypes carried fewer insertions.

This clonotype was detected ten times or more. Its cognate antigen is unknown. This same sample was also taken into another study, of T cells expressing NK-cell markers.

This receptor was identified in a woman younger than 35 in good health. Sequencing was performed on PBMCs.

CDR3 amino acids: CSARVFGPKNIQYF. Here the CDR3 DNA reads TGCAGTGCTAGAGTGTTTGGACCGAAAAACATTCAGTACTTC. The J gene is TRBJ2-4, the V gene TRBV20-1; D unclear. From germline, CDR1 is DFQATT and CDR2 SNEGSKA (reference sequence). The CDR3 is 14 amino acids. The ends were cut back, 1 base at V and 4 bases at J, with 11 bases in the middle.